The 29 T cell receptor beta chains given below trace back to one sample, sequenced in a study of T-cell memory formation after mild COVID-19. In TCRdb, the 5' RACE reads were re-called with MiXCR into one record per CDR3 protein. The data contain approximately 270,000 distinct CDR3 sequences, 15% to 20% of them singletons. The specimen was PBMCs or a T cell subset sorted from them (not recorded which). The receptors were gathered from a man younger than 35 who had mild COVID-19 (a few samples of this study predate the infection). Cell type and time point are not known.

The chain joins TRBV6-2 or TRBV6-3 to TRBJ2-2, with 7 bases lining up with TRBD1. There are 13 residues in the CDR3. Looked up from germline, CDR1 is MNHEY and CDR2 is SVGEGT. Trimming removed 10 bases from V and 4 bases from J; junction bases left unmatched: 6. CDR3 coding DNA: TGTGCCACATACAGGGGTGGCACCGGGGAGCTGTTTTTT. Residues: CATYRGGTGELFF.

This chain uses TRBV24-1 with TRBJ1-2, with 7 bases fitting TRBD1. V shed 10 bases, J shed 4 bases, and the junction held 5 bases outside the gene matches. CDR3 length: 12 residues. Per the germline V gene, CDR1 is KGHDR and CDR2 is SFDVKD. CDR3 loop: CATSDRTYGYTF. The CDR3 region has the DNA TGTGCCACTTCGGACAGGACCTATGGCTACACCTTC.

The chain combines TRBV6-5 with TRBJ2-1; TRBD2 matches 10 bases. The CDR3 contains 16 residues. CDR1 MNHEY and CDR2 SVGAGI come from the germline V gene. With V trimmed by 2 bases and J by 2 bases, 3 bases remained unmatched. As DNA, the CDR3 is TGTGCCAGCAGTTACGCCAGCGGGGGGGCCTACAATGAGCAGTTCTTC. It encodes CASSYASGGAYNEQFF.

CDR3 residues: CASSSLTGRGEKLFF. The CDR3 region has the DNA TGTGCCAGCAGCTCCCTGACAGGGCGGGGCGAAAAACTGTTTTTT. The chain combines TRBV11-2 with TRBJ1-4, with 7 bases matching TRBD1. This CDR3 has 15 amino acids. Losses at the gene ends were 4 bases for V and 8 bases for J; bases not matched to a gene: 10. Germline V gives CDR1 SGHAT, CDR2 FQNNGV.

The V gene is TRBV4-2, the J gene TRBJ2-5; D unresolved. This CDR3 contains 12 residues. With 0 bases removed from V and 5 bases from J, the gap between germline ends came to 4 bases. CDR1 is LGHNA, CDR2 YNFKEQ, per germline. Here the CDR3 DNA reads TGTGCCAGCAGCCAAGAGACGGAGACCCAGTACTTC. Its protein is CASSQETETQYF.

This clonotype has a handful of counts. The CDR3 reads CSVFGANYGYTF. Written as DNA, the CDR3 is TGCAGCGTTTTCGGGGCTAACTATGGCTACACCTTC. This chain connects TRBV29-1 to TRBJ1-2, with no clear D. Germline V gene sequence: CDR1 SQVTM, CDR2 ANQGSEA. V lost 5 bases and J 0 bases, leaving 7 bases between the germline ends. This CDR3 has 12 residues.

J is TRBJ1-4 and V is TRBV7-2; D is possibly TRBD1 (5 bases). With 1 base removed from V and 6 bases from J, the gap between germline ends came to 9 bases. The germline gives CDR1 SGHTA, CDR2 FQGNSA. This CDR3 comprises 14 residues. CDR3: CASSLVGVDEKLFF. The CDR3 DNA sequence: TGTGCCAGCAGCTTAGTGGGGGTGGATGAAAAACTGTTTTTT.

The chain uses TRBV4-3 and TRBJ1-4, with D perhaps matching TRBD1 (6 bases). Looked up from germline, CDR1 is LGHNA and CDR2 is YSLEER. V gave up 0 bases and J gave up 7 bases, with 24 bases separating them. The CDR3 spans 19 residues. The CDR3 nucleotides are TGCGCCAGCAGCCAAGACACCAGTAGGGGGGCAAGCGGTGGTGAAAAACTGTTTTTT. It is translated as CASSQDTSRGASGGEKLFF.

At least ten counts were recorded for this clonotype. V usage is TRBV6-2 or TRBV6-3 and J usage is TRBJ2-5, with a weak D call TRBD1 (6 bases). Germline CDR1 is MNHEY and CDR2 is SVGEGT. V lost 2 bases and J 6 bases, leaving 16 bases between the germline ends. This CDR3 region has 15 residues. The CDR3 DNA reads as TGTGCCAGCAGTTACATTCACACAGGGAAGAAGACCCAGTACTTC. As protein: CASSYIHTGKKTQYF.

V usage is TRBV12-3 or TRBV12-4 and J usage is TRBJ2-1; D uncertain. The germline V and J ends were trimmed by 0 bases and 10 bases, with 7 bases remaining between them. The CDR3 runs 12 residues. This CDR3 is CASSLARLEQFF. The CDR3 DNA reads TGTGCCAGCAGTTTAGCGCGTCTGGAGCAGTTCTTC.

J is TRBJ2-7 and V is TRBV28; 10 bases are shared with TRBD2. CDR3 length: 15 residues. The junction had 7 bases not matched to a gene; V was cut back by 4 bases and J by 4 bases. Germline values: CDR1 MDHEN, CDR2 SYDVKM. CDR3: CASSSSGGLSYEQYV. The CDR3 DNA is TGTGCCAGCAGTTCTAGCGGGGGCCTTTCTTACGAGCAGTACGTC.

The chain is built from TRBV4-3 and TRBJ1-6; unclear D gene. The V gene's germline CDR1 is LGHNA and CDR2 YSLEER. This CDR3 is built from 14 residues. Trimming stripped 1 base from V and 10 bases from J, with 11 bases between. The CDR3 is CASSQGGSISPLHF. The CDR3 DNA reads as TGCGCCAGCAGCCAAGGAGGCTCCATATCACCCCTCCACTTT.

This clonotype turned up a few times. CDR3 DNA sequence: TGTGCCAGCAGCCAAGATAGAGACGAGCAGTACGTC. This sequence encodes CASSQDRDEQYV. This sequence joins TRBV14 and TRBJ2-7, with D unclear. This CDR3 spans 12 amino acids. Germline CDR1 is SGHDN and CDR2 is FVKESK. V was pared by 0 bases and J by 5 bases, with 5 bases between.

The chain joins TRBV10-1 to TRBJ2-7, with a possible D match to TRBD1 (6 bases). There are 13 residues in the CDR3. Germline values: CDR1 WNHNN, CDR2 SYGVQD (reference sequence). The V end was cut by 5 bases, the J end by 5 bases, with 13 bases between. The CDR3 DNA reads TGCGCCAGCAGTAACAGGGTTTTGGACGAGCAGTACTTC. Translated, it gives CASSNRVLDEQYF.

This clonotype showed up just a few times. The rearrangement uses TRBV29-1 and TRBJ1-4; possibly TRBD1 for D (5 bases). Looked up from germline, CDR1 is SQVTM and CDR2 is ANQGSEA. The CDR3 spans 13 residues. The V gene lost 1 base and the J gene lost 5 bases, with 8 bases spanning the gap. This CDR3 reads CSVEGRENEKLFF. In DNA form, the CDR3 reads TGCAGCGTTGAAGGCAGGGAAAATGAAAAACTGTTTTTT.

This clonotype has only a few counts. V and J are TRBV4-3 and TRBJ2-3; 11 bases line up with TRBD2. Germline trimming cut 0 bases from V and 1 base from J; bases unmatched to any gene: 0. CDR1 is LGHNA and CDR2 is YSLEER in the germline V gene. The CDR3 loop spans 16 amino acids. CDR3 amino acids: CASSQELAGGTDTQYF. Here the CDR3 DNA reads TGCGCCAGCAGCCAAGAACTAGCGGGGGGCACAGATACGCAGTATTTT.

This clonotype was found a few times. This chain links TRBV2 with TRBJ1-1; TRBD1 aligns across 7 bases. The germline gives CDR1 SNHLY, CDR2 FYNNEI. The CDR3 loop spans 14 amino acids. The V gene end was trimmed by 6 bases and the J gene end by 4 bases; junction bases not matched to a gene: 8. The CDR3 DNA is TGTGCCAGCAGCTTCGGACAGGTCGCCACTGAAGCTTTCTTT. This codes for CASSFGQVATEAFF.

This rearrangement joins TRBV29-1 to TRBJ2-1; 7 positions match TRBD1. Trimming cost V 0 bases and J 6 bases; bases outside gene matches: 8. Per the germline V gene, CDR1 is SQVTM and CDR2 is ANQGSEA. CDR3 length: 15 residues. The CDR3 loop reads CSVEDQTGSRNEQFF. The DNA for the CDR3 is TGCAGCGTTGAAGACCAGACAGGGTCACGCAATGAGCAGTTCTTC.

This clonotype was seen ten or more times. The chain uses TRBV7-2 and TRBJ2-7; D might be TRBD1 (6 bases). With 0 bases removed from V and 2 bases from J, the gap between germline ends came to 8 bases. CDR3 length: 14 amino acids. Germline-derived CDR1 and CDR2 are SGHTA and FQGNSA. CDR3 sequence reads: CASSLAAGAYEQYV. In nucleotides, the CDR3 is TGTGCCAGCAGCTTAGCGGCAGGGGCCTACGAGCAGTACGTC.

This clonotype was observed a handful of times. This chain connects TRBV7-6 to TRBJ2-1; possibly TRBD1 for D (5 bases). The CDR3 has 13 amino acids. CDR1 SGHVS and CDR2 FNYEAQ come from the germline V gene. Deletions cut 5 bases from V and 4 bases from J, with 9 bases between. The CDR3 here is CASSPGPYNEQFF. The CDR3 DNA reads as TGTGCCAGCAGCCCAGGGCCGTACAATGAGCAGTTCTTC.

The CDR3 region has the DNA TGCAGCGTTGTAGTGACTAGCGGTTATACGCAGTATTTT. It yields the protein CSVVVTSGYTQYF. The chain uses TRBV29-1 and TRBJ2-3; 9 positions match TRBD2. This CDR3 region has 13 residues. Trimming took 4 bases from V and 7 from J; bases not matched to a gene: 6. Germline V gene data show CDR1 as SQVTM and CDR2 as ANQGSEA.

This clonotype was counted between two and nine times. As DNA, the CDR3 is TGCGCCAGCAGCTTGGGGAGCGGAACTAGCACAGATACGCAGTATTTT. Its protein product is CASSLGSGTSTDTQYF. V usage is TRBV5-1 and J usage is TRBJ2-3; D possibly corresponds to TRBD2 (5 bases). This CDR3 spans 16 amino acids. CDR1 and CDR2 (germline): SGHRS, YFSETQ. V lost 0 bases and J lost 0, with 11 bases in between.

This clonotype was seen only a few times. The rearrangement joins TRBV7-9 to TRBJ2-3; 8 nucleotides agree with TRBD2. The CDR3 is 15 amino acids. Germline V CDR1 and CDR2: SEHNR, FQNEAQ (reference sequence). Germline trimming cut 3 bases from V and 4 bases from J; bases unmatched to any gene: 6. CDR3 DNA sequence: TGTGCCAGCAGCTTGTCAGGACTAGCTTCAGATACGCAGTATTTT. Translation gives CASSLSGLASDTQYF.

The chain links TRBV7-9 to TRBJ1-1; no reliable D call. The CDR3 has 12 amino acids. Germline-derived CDR1 and CDR2 are SEHNR and FQNEAQ (reference sequence). V was trimmed by 5 bases and J by 8 bases, leaving 12 bases between them. CDR3 sequence (DNA): TGTGCCAGCAGCCGCCGCCACTTCGAAGCTTTCTTT. It specifies CASSRRHFEAFF.

The rearrangement joins TRBV12-3 or TRBV12-4 to TRBJ2-2; D gene uncertain. V was trimmed by 11 bases and J by 0 bases, leaving 10 bases between them. This CDR3 is 13 amino acids long. CDR3 bases: TGTGCCGTTACCCCCACGAACACCGGGGAGCTGTTTTTT. Protein product: CAVTPTNTGELFF.

The DNA of the CDR3 is TGTGCCAGCAGCTGGCCGGGACAGAGGAATGAGCAGTTCTTC. It specifies CASSWPGQRNEQFF. V and J are TRBV7-2 and TRBJ2-1; TRBD1 matches 7 bases. V was pared by 4 bases and J by 7 bases, with 7 bases of the junction left unmatched. This CDR3 contains 14 residues. Germline V gene data show CDR1 as SGHTA and CDR2 as FQGNSA.

Only a few counts were recorded for this clonotype. The genes are TRBV7-9 and TRBJ2-7; D might be TRBD1 (5 bases). In germline, CDR1 is SEHNR, CDR2 FQNEAQ (reference sequence). V gave up 1 base and J gave up 5 bases, with 12 bases separating them. The CDR3 loop spans 14 amino acids. The CDR3 coding sequence is TGTGCCAGCAGCTTAGGGTCAGGGCGGAACGAGCAGTACTTC. Its translation: CASSLGSGRNEQYF.

The chain links TRBV6-5 to TRBJ1-6; TRBD1 agrees at 11 bases. Trimming at V came to 5 bases and at J to 9 bases, leaving 9 bases not matched to a gene. This CDR3 has 16 residues. CDR1 is MNHEY, CDR2 SVGAGI, per germline. CDR3 amino acids: CASSRAGTGGSSPLHF. The CDR3 nucleotides read TGTGCCAGCAGTCGAGCCGGGACAGGGGGATCTTCACCCCTCCACTTT.

The rearrangement joins TRBV7-2 to TRBJ2-5; D perhaps matches TRBD2 (6 bases). Germline CDR1 and CDR2: SGHTA and FQGNSA. The V end was cut by 5 bases, the J end by 7 bases, with 17 bases between. This CDR3 region has 14 residues. The CDR3 is CASSPRTTSGTQYF. CDR3 in DNA: TGTGCCAGCAGCCCCCGGACTACCTCCGGGACCCAGTACTTC. The whole variable domain, remainder taken from reference TRBV7-2 and TRBJ2-5, is GAGVSQSPSNKVTEKGKDVELRCDPISGHTALYWYRQSLGQGLEFLIYFQGNSAPDKSGLPSDRFSAERTGGSVSTLTIQRTQQEDSAVYLCASSPRTTSGTQYFGPGTRLLVL.